This passage covers 3 T cell receptor beta chains from one sample sequenced in a study of blood T cell repertoires in COVID-19. The repertoire was sequenced with immunoSEQ multiplex PCR; TCRdb's copy has only in-frame clones and lacks some. The sample has approximately 250,000 clones, about 87% seen once. Specimen: peripheral blood. These receptors were taken from an older woman with COVID-19, enrolled during active disease.

V usage is TRBV9 and J usage is TRBJ2-1; 14 bases fit TRBD2. CDR3 size: 18 residues. The ends lost 3 bases at V and 1 base at J; junction bases unmatched: 6. Germline V gene data show CDR1 as SGDLS and CDR2 as YYNGEE. The CDR3 sequence is CASSDATSGGGSYNEQFF. In DNA, the CDR3 is TGTGCCAGCAGCGATGCGACTAGCGGGGGGGGATCCTACAATGAGCAGTTCTTC.

V usage is TRBV9 and J usage is TRBJ1-2; TRBD1 matches 7 bases. With 0 bases clipped from V and 7 bases from J, the junction kept 3 bases outside the gene matches. Germline values: CDR1 SGDLS, CDR2 YYNGEE. The CDR3 consists of 13 residues. The CDR3 loop reads CASSVATGSGYTF. The CDR3 region has the DNA TGTGCCAGCAGCGTAGCGACAGGGTCTGGCTACACCTTC.

The chain is built from TRBV27 and TRBJ1-6; 7 nucleotides line up with TRBD1. Germline CDR1 and CDR2: MNHEY and SMNVEV (reference sequence). The CDR3 runs to 14 residues. V lost 9 bases, J lost 5 bases, and 7 bases stayed unmatched. CDR3 sequence reads: CASCEQGHNSPLHF. Here the CDR3 DNA reads TGTGCCAGTTGCGAACAGGGGCATAATTCACCCCTCCACTTT.